One sample yielded the 28 T cell receptor beta chains listed below, sequenced in a study of spatial heterogeneity in lung cancer. As to time point: blood at routine non-recurrence follow-up after resection. Whole RNA from tumor, nontumor lung or frozen PBMC was sequenced unsorted. TCRdb itself ran the 5' RACE reads through MiXCR, one entry per CDR3 protein. Here the sample spans around 110,000 distinct CDR3 sequences, 12% being singletons. This specimen was PBMCs, taken at follow-up. All receptors derive from a male donor with early-stage non-small cell lung cancer.

This clonotype was seen at least ten times. The rearrangement links TRBV7-9 to TRBJ2-1; possibly TRBD1 for D (6 bases). CDR3 length equals 13 residues. Between the trimmed V and J ends, which lost 8 bases and 8 bases, there was a span of 16 bases. Germline V lookup: CDR1 SEHNR, CDR2 FQNEAQ (reference sequence). The CDR3 loop is CASSWTEGYEQFF. DNA for the CDR3: TGTGCCAGCTCCTGGACAGAAGGGTATGAGCAGTTCTTC.

Ten or more counts support this clonotype. The chain uses TRBV4-3 and TRBJ2-7, with D perhaps matching TRBD1 (6 bases). Trimming removed 4 bases from V and 5 bases from J, with 18 bases in between. CDR3 length equals 15 residues. Germline CDR1 reads LGHNA; CDR2 reads YSLEER. DNA of the CDR3: TGCGCCAGCAGCCCCCAAGGACAGACCCCTAACGAGCAGTACTTC. This gives the protein CASSPQGQTPNEQYF.

This chain connects TRBV7-9 to TRBJ1-2; D call uncertain. The V gene's germline CDR1 is SEHNR and CDR2 FQNEAQ (reference sequence). V gave up 6 bases and J gave up 4 bases, with 21 bases separating them. The length of the CDR3 is 16 residues. CDR3: CASSSSPLQTRYGYTF. The CDR3 DNA follows: TGTGCCAGCAGTTCCTCCCCCTTGCAGACCCGCTATGGCTACACCTTC.

This clonotype was found many times. This chain uses TRBV5-5 with TRBJ2-1; TRBD1 agrees at 9 bases. Germline CDR1 SGHKS, CDR2 YYEKEE (reference sequence). Germline trimming cut 8 bases from V and 3 bases from J; bases unmatched to any gene: 6. The CDR3 covers 14 residues. In DNA, the CDR3 is TGTGCCAGTTACCCGGGACAGGGCTACAATGAGCAGTTCTTC. The encoded protein is CASYPGQGYNEQFF.

This clonotype was counted many times. V is TRBV5-5 and J is TRBJ2-3, with D possibly matching TRBD1 (5 bases). This CDR3 region has 15 residues. Trimming stripped 2 bases from V and 0 bases from J, with 10 bases between. The germline CDR1 and CDR2 sequences are SGHKS and YYEKEE (reference sequence). CDR3 in amino acids: CASSFSAGSTDTQYF. In DNA, the CDR3 is TGTGCCAGCAGCTTTTCTGCAGGGAGCACAGATACGCAGTATTTT.

This clonotype has just a few counts. The chain uses TRBV6-6 and TRBJ2-1; D is perhaps TRBD1 (6 bases). Trimming shortened V by 7 bases and J by 0 bases, and 13 bases separated the two germline ends. This CDR3 has 15 residues. CDR1 and CDR2 (germline): MNHNY, SVGAGI (reference sequence). Here the CDR3 reads CASTGTSSSYNEQFF. The CDR3 DNA is TGTGCCAGCACCGGGACATCGAGCTCCTACAATGAGCAGTTCTTC.

The chain carries TRBV3-1 and TRBJ2-7; D not resolved. This CDR3 spans 13 amino acids. Germline values: CDR1 LGHDT, CDR2 YNNKEL (reference sequence). V dropped 1 base and J dropped 2 bases, with 6 bases sitting between them. The CDR3 DNA reads TGTGCCAGCAGCCAAGGGCCGCCCTACGAGCAGTACTTC. This gives the protein CASSQGPPYEQYF.

This clonotype was observed a handful of times. The J gene is TRBJ1-1, the V gene TRBV5-1, with D perhaps TRBD1 (5 bases). CDR1 is SGHRS and CDR2 is YFSETQ in the germline V gene. Trimming left V 4 bases short and J 6 bases short, with 13 bases between. The CDR3 is 13 residues long. The CDR3 protein is CASSEGVVAEAFF. The DNA of the CDR3 is TGCGCCAGCAGCGAAGGGGTGGTTGCTGAAGCTTTCTTT.

This clonotype was counted ten times or more. The chain couples TRBV29-1 to TRBJ2-1; D unclear. There are 13 residues in the CDR3. Trimming stripped 0 bases from V and 9 bases from J, with 12 bases between. In germline, CDR1 is SQVTM, CDR2 ANQGSEA. CDR3 sequence: CSVEEGGLGEQFF. The CDR3 DNA follows: TGCAGCGTTGAAGAGGGTGGGTTGGGTGAGCAGTTCTTC.

Ten or more counts support this clonotype. This sequence joins TRBV10-2 and TRBJ2-5; TRBD1 aligns across 9 bases. V lost 8 bases and J lost 5; bases outside the gene matches: 6. The CDR3 spans 13 residues. CDR1 and CDR2 from the germline V gene are WSHSY and SAAADI. The CDR3 loop is CASGQGLKETQYF. CDR3 sequence (DNA): TGCGCCAGCGGACAGGGGCTTAAGGAGACCCAGTACTTC.

This clonotype was seen just once. Just one base apart from a much larger clone, this may be a read error. The chain recombines TRBV7-3 with TRBJ2-1; D is perhaps TRBD1 (7 bases). Per the germline V gene, CDR1 is SGHTA and CDR2 is FQGTGA. The CDR3 sequence is 15 residues long. In DNA, the CDR3 is TGTACCAGCAGCGCCCAGGGGGGCTCCTACAATGAGCAGTTCTTC. Translated, it gives CTSSAQGGSYNEQFF.

This clonotype has at least ten counts. The chain couples TRBV6-5 to TRBJ2-7; possible D gene TRBD1, 6 bases. This CDR3 is built from 15 residues. Trimming cost V 0 bases and J 2 bases, with 11 bases left between them. Germline V gives CDR1 MNHEY, CDR2 SVGAGI. CDR3 residues: CASSYSGGRAYEQYF. The CDR3 DNA follows: TGTGCCAGCAGTTACTCTGGGGGCAGAGCCTACGAGCAGTACTTC.

The chain employs TRBV7-2 and TRBJ2-7; TRBD1 is a possible D gene (5 bases). The CDR3 spans 16 residues. Trimming pared 2 bases from V and 3 bases from J, leaving 17 bases between. Looked up from germline, CDR1 is SGHTA and CDR2 is FQGNSA. CDR3 DNA sequence: TGTGCCAGCAGCTTAAGACAGAGCCTATCATTCTACGAGCAGTACTTC. Its protein product is CASSLRQSLSFYEQYF.

This clonotype showed up just a few times. Here the CDR3 DNA reads TGTGCCAGCAGCGAATCGTCGTCCCCCTCCGGCCGGGAGCAGTACTTC. As protein: CASSESSSPSGREQYF. The chain has TRBV9 and TRBJ2-7; D ambiguous. This CDR3 has 16 amino acids. The ends were cut back, 3 bases at V and 7 bases at J, with 23 bases in the middle. The germline gives CDR1 SGDLS, CDR2 YYNGEE.

This clonotype has at least ten counts. The rearrangement links TRBV29-1 to TRBJ2-5; no reliable D call. CDR1 is SQVTM and CDR2 is ANQGSEA in the germline V gene. This CDR3 has 11 residues. V was trimmed by 7 bases and J by 5 bases, leaving 11 bases between them. The CDR3 DNA sequence: TGCAGCGCATTTGGGGTTGAGACCCAGTACTTC. Its translation: CSAFGVETQYF.

This clonotype has only a few counts. This CDR3 reads CASSFGGGARDTQYF. The CDR3 DNA follows: TGTGCCAGCAGCTTTGGCGGGGGGGCAAGAGATACGCAGTATTTT. The V and J genes are TRBV12-3 or TRBV12-4 and TRBJ2-3, with TRBD2 matching 9 bases. V lost 6 bases to trimming and J lost 5 bases; unmatched junction nucleotides: 9. This CDR3 has 15 residues.

Ten or more counts support this clonotype. The chain carries TRBV19 and TRBJ2-2; D call uncertain. V lost 6 bases to trimming and J lost 5 bases, with 10 bases between them. The CDR3 has 13 amino acids. Germline V gene sequence: CDR1 LNHDA, CDR2 SQIVND (reference sequence). The CDR3 is CASRGLKTGELFF. Here the CDR3 DNA reads TGTGCCAGTAGAGGGCTGAAAACCGGGGAGCTGTTTTTT.

This clonotype occurred once. V and J are TRBV7-2 and TRBJ2-7, with a weak D call TRBD1 (5 bases). This CDR3 has 15 amino acids. CDR1 is SGHTA and CDR2 is FQGNSA in the germline V gene. V dropped 2 bases and J dropped 2 bases, with 13 bases sitting between them. The CDR3 spells CASSLSQGWAYEQYF. The CDR3 bases are TGTGCCAGCAGCTTAAGTCAGGGCTGGGCCTACGAGCAGTACTTC.

This chain joins TRBV5-1 and TRBJ1-1; D gene uncertain. CDR1 and CDR2 (germline): SGHRS, YFSETQ. The CDR3 extends over 12 amino acids. Trimming removed 6 bases at V and 1 base at J, with 7 bases between. The CDR3 coding sequence is TGCGCCAGCACGGACGGGAACACTGAAGCTTTCTTT. It specifies CASTDGNTEAFF. The full variable domain, its missing parts supplied by reference TRBV5-1 and TRBJ1-1, is KAGVTQTPRYLIKTRGQQVTLSCSPISGHRSVSWYQQTPGQGLQFLFEYFSETQRNKGNFPGRFSGRQFSNSRSEMNVSTLELGDSALYLCASTDGNTEAFFGQGTRLTVV.

The sample holds many counts of this clonotype. The chain combines TRBV7-2 with TRBJ2-3, with D uncertain. The ends were cut back, 1 base at V and 5 bases at J, with 7 bases in the middle. In germline, CDR1 is SGHTA, CDR2 FQGNSA. The CDR3 is 13 amino acids. CDR3 DNA: TGTGCCAGCAGCTTAGAGTCGGTAGATACGCAGTATTTT. Amino acid sequence: CASSLESVDTQYF.

This clonotype was seen at least ten times. V and J are TRBV2 and TRBJ2-2; TRBD1 agrees at 7 bases. The germline V gene has CDR1 SNHLY and CDR2 FYNNEI. This CDR3 is built from 15 residues. V lost 9 bases to trimming and J lost 4 bases; unmatched junction nucleotides: 11. The CDR3 loop reads CASSVDRAVTGELFF. CDR3 in DNA: TGTGCCAGTAGCGTCGACAGGGCGGTCACCGGGGAGCTGTTTTTT.

DNA for the CDR3: TGTGCCAGCAGCCAAGGGGCAGGATCGGGAGAGCAGTACTTC. Protein sequence: CASSQGAGSGEQYF. The rearrangement uses TRBV4-2 and TRBJ2-7, with D perhaps TRBD2 (5 bases). CDR1 and CDR2 (germline): LGHNA, YNFKEQ. The CDR3 is 14 amino acids. Between the trimmed V and J ends, which lost 1 base and 7 bases, there was a span of 14 bases.

This clonotype appeared a few times. The J gene is TRBJ1-4, the V gene TRBV25-1; a weak D match, TRBD1 (6 bases). The ends were cut back, 1 base at V and 4 bases at J, with 10 bases in the middle. Germline V CDR1 and CDR2: MGHDK, SYGVNS. The CDR3 has 15 residues. The chain's CDR3 is CASSELGAHNEKLFF. CDR3 DNA sequence: TGTGCCAGCAGTGAATTGGGGGCCCATAATGAAAAACTGTTTTTT.

This clonotype was seen a few times. The CDR3 DNA reads TGTGCCAGCAGTTACGGGACCTACACAGATACGCAGTATTTT. It encodes CASSYGTYTDTQYF. The V and J genes are TRBV6-2 or TRBV6-3 and TRBJ2-3; D possibly uses TRBD1 or TRBD2 (5 bases each). V shed 2 bases and J shed 2 bases, with 8 bases lying between them. CDR1 is MNHEY and CDR2 is SVGEGT in the germline V gene. The CDR3 runs to 14 residues.

The rearrangement links TRBV20-1 to TRBJ2-1; D is possibly TRBD1 or TRBD2 (6 bases each). CDR1 and CDR2 from the germline V gene are DFQATT and SNEGSKA (reference sequence). Trimming removed 6 bases at V and 6 bases at J, with 15 bases between. This CDR3 has 13 amino acids. This CDR3 reads CSAGGFACNEQFF. DNA of the CDR3: TGCAGTGCGGGGGGCTTCGCCTGCAATGAGCAGTTCTTC.

This chain uses TRBV11-1 with TRBJ2-1; D possibly uses TRBD1 or TRBD2 (5 bases each). The V and J ends lost 4 bases and 6 bases respectively, with 16 bases between them. This CDR3 comprises 15 residues. Germline CDR1 SGHAT, CDR2 FQDESV (reference sequence). The CDR3 DNA is TGTGCCAGCAGCTCGGGGCAGAAGAGTGCCAATGAGCAGTTCTTC. Its translation: CASSSGQKSANEQFF. Drawing the rest from reference TRBV11-1 and TRBJ2-1, the complete variable domain is EAEVAQSPRYKITEKSQAVAFWCDPISGHATLYWYRQILGQGPELLVQFQDESVVDDSQLPKDRFSAERLKGVDSTLKIQPAELGDSAMYLCASSSGQKSANEQFFGPGTRLTVL.

There are many counts of this clonotype. One junction end does not reproduce the germline sequence, and a read error may be involved. This chain joins TRBV4-2 and TRBJ2-3; TRBD2 matches at 9 bases. The germline gives CDR1 LGHNA, CDR2 YNFKEQ. The CDR3 length is 15 residues. CDR3 residues: CASSPDGTSKDTQYF. The CDR3 nucleotides read TGTGCCAGCAGCCCGGACGGGACTAGCAAAGATACGCAGTATTTT.

The table lists this clonotype with many counts. The chain has TRBV7-3 and TRBJ2-3; no reliable D call. Germline CDR1 SGHTA, CDR2 FQGTGA. Trimming stripped 5 bases from V and 2 bases from J, with 11 bases between. There are 14 residues in the CDR3. CDR3 loop: CASSPGVNTDTQYF. The CDR3 DNA follows: TGTGCCAGCAGCCCTGGCGTTAACACAGATACGCAGTATTTT.